This T cell receptor (beta chain) was found in a study of OX40 agonist ivuxolimab in advanced cancers. For the study at large: Administration of intravenous ivuxolimab to patients occurred every 2 weeks at 0.01 to 10 mg/kg. General study points: Expanded clones were, on average, more numerous in CD8+ T cells than in CD4+.

Sequencing was performed with immunoSEQ multiplex PCR; in TCRdb, only in-frame clones are kept and a portion is missing. The sample has some 70,000 clones; roughly 87% are singletons. Germline CDR1 reads MGHRA; CDR2 reads YSYEKL. Trimming shortened V by 2 bases and J by 0 bases, and 17 bases separated the two germline ends. CDR3 length: 17 residues. This clone was picked up a small number of times. Its antigen is currently unknown. The chain links TRBV4-1 to TRBJ2-7; D ambiguous. The sample consisted of CD4+ or CD8+ T cells sorted from blood, taken in a trial of the OX40 agonist ivuxolimab. The receptor comes from an adult with an advanced solid tumor such as melanoma, head and neck, liver or kidney cancer. Written as DNA, the CDR3 is TGCGCCAGCAGCCAACCCCGTAGTGGCGGAGCCTCCTACGAGCAGTACTTC. Its translation is CASSQPRSGGASYEQYF.